These 19 T cell receptor beta chains came from one sample sequenced in a study of T cell responses to AZD1222 COVID-19 vaccine. Produced via immunoSEQ multiplex PCR; TCRdb's table is partial and in-frame only. Of fewer than 200,000 clones listed, 88% were seen once; the top ten hold 11%. The sample was peripheral blood, taken 28 days after the second AZD1222 dose. The origin of the receptors is an adult who received the AZD1222 COVID-19 vaccine.

This clone was observed once. The chain has TRBV6-5 and TRBJ2-5; no clear D gene. V dropped 6 bases and J dropped 8 bases, with 16 bases sitting between them. Germline V gene lookup returns CDR1 MNHEY and CDR2 SVGAGI. The CDR3 runs to 13 residues. CDR3 DNA sequence: TGTGCCAGCAGGGTTGCCGGGTGGGAAACCCAGTACTTC. This codes for CASRVAGWETQYF.

The chain employs TRBV5-1 and TRBJ1-4; weak D call: TRBD1 (6 bases). CDR3 size: 18 residues. Deletions cut 0 bases from V and 8 bases from J, with 23 bases between. Germline loops: CDR1 SGHRS, CDR2 YFSETQ. CDR3 amino acids: CASSLDSLTGSAGEKLFF. The CDR3 DNA reads TGCGCCAGCAGCTTGGATTCACTCACAGGGTCGGCTGGGGAAAAACTGTTTTTT.

Turning to this clone: One junction end does not reproduce the germline sequence, and a read error may be involved. This chain links TRBV6-5 with TRBJ1-3, with 7 bases matching TRBD1. The CDR3 length is 11 residues. The germline V gene encodes CDR1 MNHEY and CDR2 SVGAGI. The CDR3 reads CATSGGTTIYF. The CDR3 bases are TGTGCCACATCAGGGGGAACCACCATATATTTT.

The chain carries TRBV28 and TRBJ1-1; tentative D call: TRBD1 (5 bases). CDR3 length equals 12 residues. The germline CDR1 and CDR2 sequences are MDHEN and SYDVKM. The germline V and J ends were trimmed by 10 bases and 7 bases, with 16 bases remaining between them. The DNA for the CDR3 is TGTGCCACAAGGTCGGTGGGGGTTGAAGCTTTCTTT. It codes for CATRSVGVEAFF.

This chain joins TRBV4-2 and TRBJ1-1; D remains ambiguous. CDR1 is LGHNA and CDR2 is YNFKEQ in the germline V gene. V was trimmed by 0 bases and J by 1 base, leaving 12 bases between them. This CDR3 has 16 amino acids. The CDR3 bases are TGTGCCAGCAGCCAAGAAACGGGCGGAAGGAACACTGAAGCTTTCTTT. Translating gives CASSQETGGRNTEAFF.

This chain links TRBV7-9 with TRBJ2-5; tentatively, D is TRBD1 or TRBD2 (5 bases each). CDR1 and CDR2 from the germline V gene are SEHNR and FQNEAQ (reference sequence). The CDR3 is 15 amino acids. Trimming left V 5 bases short and J 1 base short, with 14 bases between. Written as DNA, the CDR3 is TGTGCCAGCAGCCCGAGCCGGGACGGCCAAGAGACCCAGTACTTC. Translation gives CASSPSRDGQETQYF.

The chain couples TRBV28 to TRBJ1-6; unclear D gene. CDR1 and CDR2 from the germline V gene are MDHEN and SYDVKM. The CDR3 extends over 12 amino acids. The V end lost 2 bases, the J end lost 9 bases, and 5 bases lay between the germline ends. CDR3 in DNA: TGTGCCAGCAGTTTACCGACTTCACCCCTCCACTTT. This translates into CASSLPTSPLHF.

The chain joins TRBV2 to TRBJ2-2, with a possible D match to TRBD2 (6 bases). Germline assignment: CDR1 SNHLY and CDR2 FYNNEI. The CDR3 runs 15 residues. V was trimmed by 3 bases and J by 5 bases, leaving 13 bases between them. The CDR3 sequence is CASSDRRVGTGELFF. The CDR3 DNA sequence: TGTGCCAGCAGTGATAGGAGGGTCGGGACCGGGGAGCTGTTTTTT.

This clone was observed a single time. This sequence joins TRBV14 and TRBJ1-5; possible D gene TRBD1, 5 bases. In germline, CDR1 is SGHDN, CDR2 FVKESK. Trimming left V 4 bases short and J 4 bases short, with 8 bases between. The CDR3 loop spans 13 amino acids. This CDR3 is CASSPAGNQPQHF. DNA of the CDR3: TGTGCCAGCAGCCCGGCAGGGAATCAGCCCCAGCATTTT.

The chain recombines TRBV19 with TRBJ1-2; TRBD1 matches at 8 bases. This CDR3 is built from 17 residues. Unmatched junction bases numbered 11, after V lost 3 bases and J lost 2 bases. Germline CDR1 and CDR2: LNHDA and SQIVND (reference sequence). CDR3 region: CASSMSWGRQGNYGYTF. CDR3 nucleotides: TGTGCCAGTAGTATGAGTTGGGGCCGACAGGGGAACTATGGCTACACCTTC.

This chain links TRBV6-1 with TRBJ1-6, with D hard to call. V was trimmed by 2 bases and J by 0 bases, leaving 11 bases between them. Germline V gives CDR1 MNHNS, CDR2 SASEGT. CDR3 length: 17 residues. As DNA, the CDR3 is TGTGCCAGCAGTGAATATCCGGGAAGCTCCTATAATTCACCCCTCCACTTT. Protein sequence: CASSEYPGSSYNSPLHF.

This clone was seen a few times. The chain carries TRBV5-6 and TRBJ2-7; D remains unclear. Germline values: CDR1 SGHDT, CDR2 YYEEEE. The germline V and J ends were trimmed by 3 bases and 4 bases, with 11 bases remaining between them. This CDR3 has 13 residues. For the CDR3, the DNA is TGTGCCAGCAGCTCCGTGACTCCTTACGAGCAGTACTTC. It encodes CASSSVTPYEQYF.

This chain connects TRBV28 to TRBJ1-1; D is undetermined. Trimming left V 5 bases short and J 1 base short, with 11 bases between. CDR1 and CDR2 (germline): MDHEN, SYDVKM. The CDR3 loop spans 14 amino acids. The CDR3 DNA reads TGTGCCAGCAGTCCTGCGGGGTGGAACACTGAAGCTTTCTTT. It translates to CASSPAGWNTEAFF.

The count of this clone is one. V usage is TRBV5-5 and J usage is TRBJ2-1, with a weak D call TRBD1 (6 bases). V lost 0 bases, J lost 4 bases, and 14 bases lay in between. Germline CDR1 reads SGHKS; CDR2 reads YYEKEE (reference sequence). CDR3 length equals 16 residues. The DNA for the CDR3 is TGTGCCAGCAGCTTGGTGATGAATGACAGGTACAATGAGCAGTTCTTC. It is translated as CASSLVMNDRYNEQFF.

This chain links TRBV3-1 (or the pseudogene TRBV3-2) with TRBJ2-3; 9 bases map to TRBD2. V gave up 0 bases and J gave up 0 bases; unmatched junction bases: 4. This CDR3 has 17 amino acids. CDR1 is LGHDT and CDR2 is YNNKEL in the germline V gene (reference sequence). CDR3 sequence (DNA): TGTGCCAGCAGCCAAGATGGGCTAGCGGGGAGCACAGATACGCAGTATTTT. Amino acids: CASSQDGLAGSTDTQYF.

CDR3 DNA sequence: TGTGCCAGCAGCAGGACAGGGGAAGGGCCCCAGCATTTT. Protein: CASSRTGEGPQHF. V is TRBV7-9 and J is TRBJ1-5, with TRBD1 matching 9 bases. Germline CDR1 is SEHNR and CDR2 is FQNEAQ (reference sequence). CDR3 length: 13 amino acids. J gave up 9 bases and V 5 bases, and 5 bases lay outside the gene matches.

V gene TRBV30 combines with J gene TRBJ1-5; tentative D call: TRBD1 (6 bases). Between the trimmed V and J ends, which lost 3 bases and 4 bases, there was a span of 10 bases. The CDR3 spans 13 residues. Germline CDR1 is GTSNPN and CDR2 is SVGIG (reference sequence). DNA of the CDR3: TGTGCCTGGAGAAGGACAGTGAATCAGCCCCAGCATTTT. It is translated as CAWRRTVNQPQHF.

V usage is TRBV5-1 and J usage is TRBJ1-4, with 7 bases identical to TRBD1. The CDR3 has 18 residues. Germline V lookup: CDR1 SGHRS, CDR2 YFSETQ. V shed 4 bases, J shed 0 bases, and the junction held 12 bases outside the gene matches. This CDR3 is CASSQPTGSLPTNEKLFF. CDR3 nucleotides: TGCGCCAGCAGCCAACCGACAGGGTCCCTTCCAACTAATGAAAAACTGTTTTTT.

This clone was observed once. V usage is TRBV19 and J usage is TRBJ2-1; D uncertain. V lost 4 bases and J lost 7, with 17 bases in between. The germline gives CDR1 LNHDA, CDR2 SQIVND (reference sequence). The CDR3 is 15 amino acids. CDR3 loop: CASSNPGSSLNEQFF. Here the CDR3 DNA reads TGTGCCAGTAGTAATCCGGGTTCGTCCCTAAATGAGCAGTTCTTC.